Presented here are 26 T cell receptor beta chains from one specimen sequenced in a study of technical replicates of blood from a handful of donors. This table comes from immunoSEQ multiplex PCR, and its TCRdb copy is limited to in-frame clones, with some not included. The data hold roughly 80,000 clones, with about 94% observed a single time. The sequenced material came from T cells isolated from PBMCs. Every receptor here comes from a human donor in good health.

This chain joins TRBV5-6 and TRBJ2-3; D not certain. The V end lost 3 bases, the J end lost 1 base, and 9 bases lay between the germline ends. The CDR3 runs to 14 residues. The V gene's germline CDR1 is SGHDT and CDR2 YYEEEE. The CDR3 sequence is CASSYSTGTDTQYF. The CDR3 DNA is TGTGCCAGCAGCTACAGTACAGGCACAGATACGCAGTATTTT.

This sequence joins TRBV4-2 and TRBJ1-2; 9 bases match TRBD1. From germline, CDR1 is LGHNA and CDR2 YNFKEQ. The trim removed 1 base at V and 1 base at J, leaving 16 bases unmatched. This CDR3 region has 20 residues. In DNA, the CDR3 is TGTGCCAGCAGCCAAGGGGGGGCTATGAGACAGGGGGTGAGTAACTATGGCTACACCTTC. Its translation is CASSQGGAMRQGVSNYGYTF.

The chain joins TRBV7-9 to TRBJ2-7; TRBD2 might be the D (5 bases). V shed 4 bases and J shed 2 bases, with 12 bases lying between them. CDR1 and CDR2 from the germline V gene are SEHNR and FQNEAQ (reference sequence). This CDR3 region has 14 residues. The CDR3 region is CASSSTSGTYEQYF. CDR3 nucleotides: TGTGCCAGCAGCTCAACGTCGGGGACCTACGAGCAGTACTTC.

The genes are TRBV27 and TRBJ2-1; D unresolved. V shed 5 bases and J shed 4 bases, with 6 bases lying between them. Germline V gives CDR1 MNHEY, CDR2 SMNVEV (reference sequence). CDR3 length: 12 amino acids. CDR3 sequence: CASSLNYNEQFF. In DNA, the CDR3 is TGTGCCAGCAGTCTAAATTACAATGAGCAGTTCTTC.

The chain joins TRBV29-1 to TRBJ1-1; D is possibly TRBD1 (6 bases). Germline values: CDR1 SQVTM, CDR2 ANQGSEA. Trimming took 6 bases from V and 3 from J, leaving 14 bases between them. The CDR3 runs 13 residues. CDR3 nucleotide sequence: TGCAGCGTGCAGGGGCCATTACACACTGAAGCTTTCTTT. The encoded protein is CSVQGPLHTEAFF.

This clone was seen a handful of times. This chain links TRBV9 with TRBJ1-1; D possibly corresponds to TRBD1 (5 bases). The CDR3 has 13 residues. The V gene lost 3 bases and the J gene lost 0 bases, with 6 bases spanning the gap. Germline V CDR1 and CDR2: SGDLS, YYNGEE. CDR3 in DNA: TGTGCCAGCAGCGAGGGGATGAACACTGAAGCTTTCTTT. Its protein is CASSEGMNTEAFF.

This rearrangement joins TRBV5-6 to TRBJ2-1; 15 bases map to TRBD2. From germline, CDR1 is SGHDT and CDR2 YYEEEE. This CDR3 is 16 amino acids long. Unmatched junction bases numbered 4, after V lost 4 bases and J lost 5 bases. CDR3 bases: TGTGCCAGCAGCCTGGGACTAGCGGGAGGCCACAATGAGCAGTTCTTC. Encoded protein: CASSLGLAGGHNEQFF.

This clone was seen a few times. The chain uses TRBV19 and TRBJ1-5; no clear D gene. Germline values: CDR1 LNHDA, CDR2 SQIVND (reference sequence). The CDR3 is made up of 17 amino acids. V dropped 3 bases and J dropped 0 bases, with 15 bases sitting between them. The CDR3 DNA sequence: TGTGCCAGTAGTATTCAACCCATCTATTATAGCAATCAGCCCCAGCATTTT. Translated, it gives CASSIQPIYYSNQPQHF.

This sequence joins TRBV5-8 and TRBJ1-4; TRBD1 agrees at 7 bases. Looked up from germline, CDR1 is SGHTS and CDR2 is YDEGEE. The CDR3 has 15 residues. With 4 bases clipped from V and 7 bases from J, the junction kept 10 bases outside the gene matches. The DNA for the CDR3 is TGTGCCAGCAGCCTGACAGGGAAGCTTAGTGAAAAACTGTTTTTT. This encodes CASSLTGKLSEKLFF.

The chain combines TRBV20-1 with TRBJ2-7; no firm D call. Germline V gene lookup returns CDR1 DFQATT and CDR2 SNEGSKA (reference sequence). The V gene lost 3 bases and the J gene lost 3 bases, with 6 bases spanning the gap. The CDR3 runs 11 residues. This chain's CDR3 is CSASHNYEQYF. The CDR3 DNA is TGCAGTGCTAGTCACAACTACGAGCAGTACTTC.

The chain is built from TRBV29-1 and TRBJ2-2; 9 bases agree with TRBD1. Germline V gene lookup returns CDR1 SQVTM and CDR2 ANQGSEA. Trimming at V came to 0 bases and at J to 4 bases, leaving 3 bases not matched to a gene. This CDR3 comprises 15 residues. DNA of the CDR3: TGCAGCGTTGAAGAACAGGGGGCGGGCACCGGGGAGCTGTTTTTT. Its protein product is CSVEEQGAGTGELFF.

The chain combines TRBV30 with TRBJ1-1; no reliable D call. Per the germline V gene, CDR1 is GTSNPN and CDR2 is SVGIG (reference sequence). This CDR3 spans 13 amino acids. V was shortened by 4 bases and J by 5 bases, with 14 bases between the two germline ends. CDR3 amino acids: CAWTRGGRTEAFF. The CDR3 DNA reads as TGTGCCTGGACCCGTGGAGGGAGGACTGAAGCTTTCTTT. The whole variable domain, filled in from reference TRBV30 and TRBJ1-1, reads SQTIHQWPATLVQPVGSPLSLECTVEGTSNPNLYWYRQAAGRGLQLLFYSVGIGQISSEVPQNLSASRPQDRQFILSSKKLLLSDSGFYLCAWTRGGRTEAFFGQGTRLTVV.

The CDR3 reads CASSLGLAYGYTF. The CDR3 DNA follows: TGTGCCAGCAGTTTAGGGTTAGCCTATGGCTACACCTTC. V gene TRBV27 combines with J gene TRBJ1-2; no reliable D call. Germline-derived CDR1 and CDR2 are MNHEY and SMNVEV (reference sequence). Between the trimmed V and J ends, which lost 2 bases and 4 bases, there was a span of 8 bases. The CDR3 contains 13 residues.

This chain uses TRBV30 with TRBJ1-4; TRBD1 is a possible D gene (5 bases). The V end lost 5 bases, the J end lost 1 base, and 17 bases lay between the germline ends. The CDR3 totals 16 residues. Germline assignment: CDR1 GTSNPN and CDR2 SVGIG (reference sequence). Here the CDR3 DNA reads TGTGCCTGGCGGGGGAGCGACGATGTAACTAATGAAAAACTGTTTTTT. Its protein is CAWRGSDDVTNEKLFF.

Concerning this clone: The germline gene is not matched at one end of the junction; a read error may be the cause. The chain uses TRBV7-3 and TRBJ2-7, with 11 bases fitting TRBD1. The length of the CDR3 is 18 residues. Germline CDR1 reads SGHTA; CDR2 reads FQGTGA. The CDR3 sequence is CASSLTPGQGVFPHEQYF. CDR3 sequence (DNA): TGTGCCAGCAGCCTAACGCCGGGACAGGGGGTCTTCCCCCACGAGCAGTACTTC. Drawing the rest from reference TRBV7-3 and TRBJ2-7, the complete variable domain is GAGVSQTPSNKVTEKGKYVELRCDPISGHTALYWYRQSLGQGPEFLIYFQGTGAADDSGLPNDRFFAVRPEGSVSTLKIQRTERGDSAVYLCASSLTPGQGVFPHEQYFGPGTRLTVT.

The chain has TRBV4-1 and TRBJ2-7; TRBD1 matches at 7 bases. V lost 0 bases to trimming and J lost 6 bases; unmatched junction nucleotides: 5. This CDR3 is 14 amino acids long. Germline V CDR1 and CDR2: MGHRA, YSYEKL. This chain's CDR3 is CASSQDKGALEQYF. The DNA for the CDR3 is TGCGCCAGCAGCCAAGATAAGGGGGCTCTCGAGCAGTACTTC.

This clone was seen just once. The chain uses TRBV9 and TRBJ2-7; no firm D call. The CDR3 consists of 15 residues. Germline V lookup: CDR1 SGDLS, CDR2 YYNGEE. V was cut by 0 bases and J by 4 bases, with 14 bases left in between. CDR3 in amino acids: CASSVESWASYEQYF. The CDR3 DNA is TGTGCCAGCAGCGTAGAAAGTTGGGCCTCTTACGAGCAGTACTTC.

The chain uses TRBV7-8 and TRBJ2-1, with 10 positions matching TRBD2. There are 15 residues in the CDR3. Germline values: CDR1 SGHVS, CDR2 FQNEAQ. J was trimmed by 7 bases and V by 7 bases; bases with no gene match: 10. CDR3 nucleotide sequence: TGTGCCAGCACACCCTTAGCGGGAGGTAAAAATGAGCAGTTCTTC. As protein: CASTPLAGGKNEQFF.

The chain is built from TRBV4-1 and TRBJ1-3; D might be TRBD1 (5 bases). Germline V lookup: CDR1 MGHRA, CDR2 YSYEKL. Trimming shortened V by 1 base and J by 4 bases, and 14 bases separated the two germline ends. The CDR3 consists of 16 residues. The CDR3 DNA is TGCGCCAGCAGCCAAGGGGGGGGACCGCCCGGAAACACCATATATTTT. Residues: CASSQGGGPPGNTIYF.

The chain couples TRBV30 to TRBJ2-3; 10 bases are a match to TRBD1. This CDR3 is built from 13 residues. CDR1 is GTSNPN, CDR2 SVGIG, per germline (reference sequence). Germline trimming cut 5 bases from V and 4 bases from J; bases unmatched to any gene: 3. CDR3 coding DNA: TGTGCCTGGGACGGACAGGGGGCAGATACGCAGTATTTT. This translates into CAWDGQGADTQYF.

V usage is TRBV25-1 and J usage is TRBJ1-1; 7 positions match TRBD1. V dropped 1 base and J dropped 3; count of bases not matched to a gene: 14. The CDR3 length is 18 residues. CDR1 is MGHDK and CDR2 is SYGVNS in the germline V gene. CDR3 DNA sequence: TGTGCCAGCAGTGAATTGGGGCCATGGGGCAGGGGGGACACTGAAGCTTTCTTT. This translates into CASSELGPWGRGDTEAFF.

Only one count was recorded for this clone. The J gene is TRBJ1-2, the V gene TRBV7-3; D is uncertain. Deletions cut 3 bases from V and 6 bases from J, with 11 bases between. Germline lookup yields CDR1 SGHTA and CDR2 FQGTGA. CDR3 length: 13 residues. The CDR3 nucleotides read TGTGCCAGCAGCTTCCGGTCCGGTAATGGCTACACCTTC. Protein product: CASSFRSGNGYTF.

The J gene is TRBJ2-1, the V gene TRBV19; D gene unclear. Germline V gene sequence: CDR1 LNHDA, CDR2 SQIVND (reference sequence). The CDR3 is made up of 15 amino acids. V was shortened by 2 bases and J by 0 bases, with 8 bases between the two germline ends. The CDR3 reads CASSIIFSSYNEQFF. CDR3 sequence (DNA): TGTGCCAGTAGTATAATTTTTAGCTCCTACAATGAGCAGTTCTTC.

The chain uses TRBV6-1 and TRBJ2-7; no clear D gene. There are 13 residues in the CDR3. Deletions cut 11 bases from V and 6 bases from J, with 20 bases between. Germline CDR1 reads MNHNS; CDR2 reads SASEGT. The chain's CDR3 is CACLPNLSLEQYF. The CDR3 DNA sequence: TGTGCCTGCTTACCCAACCTAAGCCTCGAGCAGTACTTC.

The chain has TRBV9 and TRBJ1-5, with no clear D. The CDR3 extends over 14 amino acids. Germline loops: CDR1 SGDLS, CDR2 YYNGEE. Trimming removed 4 bases from V and 1 base from J, with 9 bases in between. CDR3 residues: CASSPSGSNQPQHF. CDR3 nucleotide sequence: TGTGCCAGCAGCCCCTCGGGGAGCAATCAGCCCCAGCATTTT.

The chain combines TRBV9 with TRBJ2-7, with 8 bases lining up with TRBD2. Germline V gene data show CDR1 as SGDLS and CDR2 as YYNGEE. This CDR3 is 15 amino acids long. With V trimmed by 4 bases and J by 0 bases, 6 bases remained unmatched. Here the CDR3 DNA reads TGTGCCAGCAGCTCCAGCGGGAGCAGCTCCTACGAGCAGTACTTC. Amino acids: CASSSSGSSSYEQYF.